The clone carrying this T cell receptor (beta chain) has ten or more counts. The entry originates in a study of T-cell reconstitution after alpha-beta-depleted transplantation in children. Unique molecular identifiers were used in preparing the TCRbeta library. One entry per CDR3 protein results from TCRdb running MiXCR on the PCR reads. The data hold around 680,000 distinct CDR3 sequences, with about 15% observed a single time. CDR1 is DFQATT and CDR2 is SNEGSKA in the germline V gene (reference sequence). CDR3 length: 14 amino acids. The ends were cut back, 8 bases at V and 1 base at J, with 16 bases in the middle.

The J gene is TRBJ2-3, the V gene TRBV20-1; the D gene could be TRBD1 or TRBD2 (5 bases each). This TCR derives from a human donor who donated a stem cell graft to a child with acute myeloid leukemia. Specimen: PBMCs from the stem cell graft donor, collected from the stem cell graft. The CDR3 here is CSSSPGSGTDTQYF. The CDR3 DNA is TGCAGTTCCAGCCCAGGGAGCGGCACAGATACGCAGTATTTT.